The entry that follows covers one T cell receptor (beta chain) sequence. This record comes from a study of blood T cells in healthy people across ages. V was clipped by 2 bases and J by 6 bases, with 10 bases between them. The length of the CDR3 is 13 residues. The authors ran a second PCR of 7 to 11 cycles using a sample-barcoded 5' primer and a J-beta primer mix. TCRdb reanalysed the 5' RACE reads using MiXCR and keeps one entry per CDR3 protein. The sample has 1,500,000 or so distinct CDR3 sequences; roughly 43% are singletons. The source is a woman aged 18-29 years in good health. This sequence joins TRBV12-3 or TRBV12-4 and TRBJ1-1; possible D gene TRBD1, 6 bases. Sequenced input: blood. DNA for the CDR3: TGTGCCAGCAGTTTATTGGGGGCCTCTGAAGCTTTCTTT. This codes for CASSLLGASEAFF.